This T cell receptor (beta chain) originates from a study of blood T cell repertoires in COVID-19. On the study more broadly: Samples taken during acute and convalescent COVID-19 were collected in the United States, Italy and Spain. Sample material is recorded as cDNA or gDNA derived from T cells, B-cell-depleted T cells, or PBMCs.

Only in-frame clones appear in the TCRdb table, and some are missing; sequencing was by immunoSEQ multiplex PCR. The table has 170,000 or so clones, under 85% seen once; the top ten hold 6.5% to 8.5%. The germline V and J ends were trimmed by 0 bases and 8 bases, with 13 bases remaining between them. Germline values: CDR1 SGHVS, CDR2 FQNEAQ. The CDR3 consists of 14 residues. Seattle participants joined during active infection and were tracked over time. The chain links TRBV7-8 to TRBJ1-2; D perhaps matches TRBD1 (6 bases). The sequenced sample was peripheral blood. The clonotype originates from a woman in her 70s with COVID-19, enrolled during active disease. This CDR3 is CASSLAGQGKGYTF. The CDR3 coding sequence is TGTGCCAGCAGCTTAGCGGGGCAGGGGAAGGGCTACACCTTC.